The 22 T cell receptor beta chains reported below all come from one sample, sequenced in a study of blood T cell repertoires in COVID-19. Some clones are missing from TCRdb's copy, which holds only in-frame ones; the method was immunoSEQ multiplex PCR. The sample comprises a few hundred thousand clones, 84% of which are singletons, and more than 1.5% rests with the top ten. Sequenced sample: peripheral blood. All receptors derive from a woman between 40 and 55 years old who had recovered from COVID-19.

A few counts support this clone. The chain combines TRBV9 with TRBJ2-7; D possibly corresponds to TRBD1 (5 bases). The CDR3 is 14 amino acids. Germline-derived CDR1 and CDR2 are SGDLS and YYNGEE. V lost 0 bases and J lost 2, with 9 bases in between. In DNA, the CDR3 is TGTGCCAGCAGCGTAGAACAGGTTACCTACGAGCAGTACTTC. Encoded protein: CASSVEQVTYEQYF.

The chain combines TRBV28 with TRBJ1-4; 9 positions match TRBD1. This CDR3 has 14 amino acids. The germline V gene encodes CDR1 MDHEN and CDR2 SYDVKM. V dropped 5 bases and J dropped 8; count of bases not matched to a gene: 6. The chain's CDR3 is CASSEDRGKEKLFF. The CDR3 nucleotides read TGTGCCAGCAGTGAGGACAGGGGTAAGGAAAAACTGTTTTTT. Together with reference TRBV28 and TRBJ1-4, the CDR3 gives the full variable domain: DVKVTQSSRYLVKRTGEKVFLECVQDMDHENMFWYRQDPGLGLRLIYFSYDVKMKEKGDIPEGYSVSREKKERFSLILESASTNQTSMYLCASSEDRGKEKLFFGSGTQLSVL.

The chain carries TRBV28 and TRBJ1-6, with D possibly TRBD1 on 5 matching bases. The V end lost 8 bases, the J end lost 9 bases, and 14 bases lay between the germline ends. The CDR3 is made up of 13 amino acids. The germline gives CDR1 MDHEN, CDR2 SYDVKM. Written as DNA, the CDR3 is TGTGCCAGCTCTGAGATCAGGGTTTCACCCCTCCACTTT. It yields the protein CASSEIRVSPLHF.

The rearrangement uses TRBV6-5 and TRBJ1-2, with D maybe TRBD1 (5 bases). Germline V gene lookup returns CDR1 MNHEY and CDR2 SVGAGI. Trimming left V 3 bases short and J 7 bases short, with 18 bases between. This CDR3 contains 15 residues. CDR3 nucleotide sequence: TGTGCCAGCAGTTATGATACCACAGGAGCTTTTGGCTACACCTTC. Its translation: CASSYDTTGAFGYTF.

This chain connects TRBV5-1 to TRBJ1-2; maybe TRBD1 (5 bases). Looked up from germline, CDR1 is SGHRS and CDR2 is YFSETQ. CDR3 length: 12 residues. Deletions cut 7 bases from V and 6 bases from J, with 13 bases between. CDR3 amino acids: CASAAGFDGYTF. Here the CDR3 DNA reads TGCGCCAGCGCCGCAGGGTTCGATGGCTACACCTTC.

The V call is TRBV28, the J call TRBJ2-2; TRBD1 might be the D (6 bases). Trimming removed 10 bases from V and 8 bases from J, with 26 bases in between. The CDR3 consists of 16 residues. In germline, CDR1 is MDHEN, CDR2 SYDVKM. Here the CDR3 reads CATTAPGHRHGGELFF. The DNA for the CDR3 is TGTGCCACCACCGCCCCGGGACACAGGCATGGTGGGGAGCTGTTTTTT. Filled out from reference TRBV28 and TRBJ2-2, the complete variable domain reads DVKVTQSSRYLVKRTGEKVFLECVQDMDHENMFWYRQDPGLGLRLIYFSYDVKMKEKGDIPEGYSVSREKKERFSLILESASTNQTSMYLCATTAPGHRHGGELFFGEGSRLTVL.

Here the CDR3 DNA reads TGTGCCAGCAGGAGACAGGGAGGAATGAACACTGAAGCTTTCTTT. Protein product: CASRRQGGMNTEAFF. The chain combines TRBV6-5 with TRBJ1-1, with 7 bases fitting TRBD1. The trim removed 6 bases at V and 0 bases at J, leaving 7 bases unmatched. CDR1 is MNHEY, CDR2 SVGAGI, per germline. CDR3 length: 15 amino acids.

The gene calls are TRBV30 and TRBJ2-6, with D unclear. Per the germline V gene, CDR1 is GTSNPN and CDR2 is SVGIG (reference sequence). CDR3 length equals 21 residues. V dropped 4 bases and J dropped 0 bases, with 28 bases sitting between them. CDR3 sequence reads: CAWTQWRPSNPALSGANVLTF. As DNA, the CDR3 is TGTGCCTGGACCCAATGGCGGCCCAGCAACCCAGCCCTCTCTGGGGCCAACGTCCTGACTTTC. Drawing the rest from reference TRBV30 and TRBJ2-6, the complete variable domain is SQTIHQWPATLVQPVGSPLSLECTVEGTSNPNLYWYRQAAGRGLQLLFYSVGIGQISSEVPQNLSASRPQDRQFILSSKKLLLSDSGFYLCAWTQWRPSNPALSGANVLTFGAGSRLTVL.

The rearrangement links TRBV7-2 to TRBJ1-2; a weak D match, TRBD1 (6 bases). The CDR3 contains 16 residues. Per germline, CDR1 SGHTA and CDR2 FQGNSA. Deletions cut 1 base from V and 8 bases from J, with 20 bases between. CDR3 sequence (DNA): TGTGCCAGCAGCTTAGGTGGGGGGGCCGGGCTCGGAGGCTACACCTTC. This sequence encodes CASSLGGGAGLGGYTF. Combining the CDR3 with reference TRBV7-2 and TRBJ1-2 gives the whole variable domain GAGVSQSPSNKVTEKGKDVELRCDPISGHTALYWYRQSLGQGLEFLIYFQGNSAPDKSGLPSDRFSAERTGGSVSTLTIQRTQQEDSAVYLCASSLGGGAGLGGYTFGSGTRLTVV.

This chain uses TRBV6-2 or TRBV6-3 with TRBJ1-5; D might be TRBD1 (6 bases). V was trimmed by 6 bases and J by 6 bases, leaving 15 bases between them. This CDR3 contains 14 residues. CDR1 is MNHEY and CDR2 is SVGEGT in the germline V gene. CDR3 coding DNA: TGTGCCAGCAGCCAAACTACAGGGTTTCAGCCCCAGCATTTT. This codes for CASSQTTGFQPQHF.

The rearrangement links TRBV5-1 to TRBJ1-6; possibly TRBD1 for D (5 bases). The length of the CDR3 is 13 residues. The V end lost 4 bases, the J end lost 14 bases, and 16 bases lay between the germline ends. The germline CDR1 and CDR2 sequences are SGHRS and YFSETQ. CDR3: CASSPRDSEALHF. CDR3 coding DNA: TGCGCCAGCAGCCCTCGGGACTCCGAGGCCCTCCACTTT.

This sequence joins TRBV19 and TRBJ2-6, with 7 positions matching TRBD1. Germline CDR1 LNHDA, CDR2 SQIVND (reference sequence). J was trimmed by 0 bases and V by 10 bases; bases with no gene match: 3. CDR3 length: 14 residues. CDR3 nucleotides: TGTGCCACCCGGGACAGCTCTGGGGCCAACGTCCTGACTTTC. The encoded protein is CATRDSSGANVLTF.

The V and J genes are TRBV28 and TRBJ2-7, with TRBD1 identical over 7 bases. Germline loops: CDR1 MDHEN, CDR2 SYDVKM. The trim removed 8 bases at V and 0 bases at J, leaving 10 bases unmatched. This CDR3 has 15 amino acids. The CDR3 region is CASRDSAIISYEQYF. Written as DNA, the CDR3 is TGTGCCAGCCGGGACAGCGCCATTATCTCCTACGAGCAGTACTTC.

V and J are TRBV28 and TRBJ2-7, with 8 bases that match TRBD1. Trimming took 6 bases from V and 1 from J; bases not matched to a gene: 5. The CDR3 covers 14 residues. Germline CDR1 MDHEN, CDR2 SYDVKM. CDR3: CASSDGQGSYEQYF. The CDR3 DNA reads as TGTGCCAGCAGCGACGGACAGGGATCCTACGAGCAGTACTTC.

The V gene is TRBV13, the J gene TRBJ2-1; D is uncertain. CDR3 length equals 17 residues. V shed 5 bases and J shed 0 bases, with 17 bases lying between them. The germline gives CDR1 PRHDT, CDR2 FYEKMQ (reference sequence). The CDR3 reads CASSTPPYASSYNEQFF. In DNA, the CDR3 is TGTGCCAGCAGCACTCCACCCTACGCGAGCTCCTACAATGAGCAGTTCTTC.

CDR3 DNA: TGCAGCGTTGGACAGGGATACTACGAGCAGTACTTC. Its translation is CSVGQGYYEQYF. The chain recombines TRBV29-1 with TRBJ2-7; 7 bases align to TRBD1. The CDR3 consists of 12 residues. V lost 4 bases and J lost 3; bases outside the gene matches: 3. Germline V gene sequence: CDR1 SQVTM, CDR2 ANQGSEA.

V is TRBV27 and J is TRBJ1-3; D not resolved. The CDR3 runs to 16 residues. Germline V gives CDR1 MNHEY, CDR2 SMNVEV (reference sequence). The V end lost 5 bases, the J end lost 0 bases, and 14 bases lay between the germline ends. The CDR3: CASSRSGSRSGNTIYF. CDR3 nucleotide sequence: TGTGCCAGCAGTCGATCAGGCAGCCGCTCTGGAAACACCATATATTTT.

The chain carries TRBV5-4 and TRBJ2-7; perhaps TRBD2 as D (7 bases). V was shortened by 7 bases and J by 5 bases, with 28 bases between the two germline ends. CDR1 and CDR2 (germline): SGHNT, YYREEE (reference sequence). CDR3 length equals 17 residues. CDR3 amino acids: CASSLGGRMAFGDEQYF. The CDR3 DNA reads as TGTGCCAGCTCCCTGGGGGGGCGAATGGCGTTTGGGGACGAGCAGTACTTC.

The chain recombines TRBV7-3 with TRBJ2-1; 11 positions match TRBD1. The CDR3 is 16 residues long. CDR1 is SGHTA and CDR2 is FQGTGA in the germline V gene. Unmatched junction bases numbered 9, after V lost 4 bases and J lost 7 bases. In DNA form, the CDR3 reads TGTGCCAGCAGCTCCCGGACAGGGGGCGCGTCTAATGAGCAGTTCTTC. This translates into CASSSRTGGASNEQFF.

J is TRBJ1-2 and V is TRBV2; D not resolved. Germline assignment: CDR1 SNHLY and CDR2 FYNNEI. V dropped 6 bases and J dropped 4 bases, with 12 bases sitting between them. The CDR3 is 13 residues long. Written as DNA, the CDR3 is TGTGCCAGCAGGGCCGACAAGACCTATGGCTACACCTTC. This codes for CASRADKTYGYTF.

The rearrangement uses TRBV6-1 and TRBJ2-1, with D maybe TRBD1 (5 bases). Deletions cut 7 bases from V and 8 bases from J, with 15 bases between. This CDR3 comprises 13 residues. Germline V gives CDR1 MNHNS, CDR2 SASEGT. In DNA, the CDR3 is TGTGCCAGCACCTGGGGCAGCGTCGATGAGCAGTTCTTC. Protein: CASTWGSVDEQFF.

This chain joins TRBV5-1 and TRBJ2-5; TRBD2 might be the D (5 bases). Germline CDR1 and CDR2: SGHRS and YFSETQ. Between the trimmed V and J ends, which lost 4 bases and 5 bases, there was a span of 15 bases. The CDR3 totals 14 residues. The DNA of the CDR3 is TGCGCCAGCAGCCTACCGGGGTCCATGGAGACCCAGTACTTC. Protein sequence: CASSLPGSMETQYF. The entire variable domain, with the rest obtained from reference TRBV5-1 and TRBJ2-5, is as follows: KAGVTQTPRYLIKTRGQQVTLSCSPISGHRSVSWYQQTPGQGLQFLFEYFSETQRNKGNFPGRFSGRQFSNSRSEMNVSTLELGDSALYLCASSLPGSMETQYFGPGTRLLVL.